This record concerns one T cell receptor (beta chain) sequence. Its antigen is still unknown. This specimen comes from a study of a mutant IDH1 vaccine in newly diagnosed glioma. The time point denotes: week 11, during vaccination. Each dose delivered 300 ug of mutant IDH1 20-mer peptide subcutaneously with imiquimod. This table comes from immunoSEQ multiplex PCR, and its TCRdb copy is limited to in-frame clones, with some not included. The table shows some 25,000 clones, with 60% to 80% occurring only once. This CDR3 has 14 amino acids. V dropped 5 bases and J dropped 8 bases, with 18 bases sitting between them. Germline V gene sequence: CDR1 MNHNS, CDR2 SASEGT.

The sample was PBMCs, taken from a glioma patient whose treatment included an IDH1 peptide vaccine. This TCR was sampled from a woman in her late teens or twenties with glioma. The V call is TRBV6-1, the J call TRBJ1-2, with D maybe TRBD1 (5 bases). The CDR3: CASSPGWGPGGYTF. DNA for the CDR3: TGTGCCAGCAGTCCCGGTTGGGGCCCTGGGGGCTACACCTTC.